This T cell receptor (beta chain) emerged from a study of T cells in localized non-small cell lung cancer. By share of the sample, this clone is medium-sized. The assay was immunoSEQ multiplex PCR, and TCRdb's table has in-frame clones only and misses some. The data contain 1,200 or so clones, 20% to 25% of them singletons. The sequences come from normal lung tissue next to the tumor, collected before any cancer treatment. The clonotype comes from a female donor older than 55 with stage I squamous cell lung carcinoma.

The CDR3 DNA is TGTGCCAGCAGCTCCCCCTCCGGGACTAGCGGGTACAATGAGCAGTTCTTC. Protein product: CASSSPSGTSGYNEQFF. V and J are TRBV11-3 and TRBJ2-1, with 12 bases that match TRBD2. Germline values: CDR1 SGHNT, CDR2 YENEEA. This CDR3 has 17 residues. The J segment lost 4 bases and the V segment lost 4 bases, leaving 8 bases of the junction unmatched.